This T cell receptor (beta chain) was observed in a study of cytomegalovirus exposure and HLA in healthy donors. Libraries were prepared by immunoSEQ multiplex PCR; TCRdb keeps only in-frame clonotypes and omits some of them. The profile shows approximately 160,000 clones, roughly 96% of them singletons. Overall study findings and caveats: The study designated around 150 TCR beta chains cytomegalovirus-associated. For cytomegalovirus status, the classifier reportedly gave diagnoses with high specificity and sensitivity. Under in vitro conditions, three CMV-associated chains were confirmed as specific for CMV antigens.

The V gene lost 3 bases and the J gene lost 6 bases, with 12 bases spanning the gap. CDR1 SGHAT and CDR2 FQDESV come from the germline V gene (reference sequence). The length of the CDR3 is 13 residues. A word on this clone: The antigen is undetermined.

The TCR originated in a woman in her late teens or twenties in good health and CMV-seronegative. Material for sequencing was PBMCs. The rearrangement links TRBV11-1 to TRBJ2-7; a possible D gene is TRBD2 (5 bases). The CDR3 sequence is CASSFPGVGEQYF. CDR3 sequence (DNA): TGTGCCAGCAGCTTCCCCGGGGTTGGCGAGCAGTACTTC.